Detailed here is one TCR beta chain. The source of the sample is a study of blood T cells in healthy people across ages. Next came a second PCR, run for about 7 to 12 cycles, which used a sample-barcoded 5' primer along with a J-beta primer mix. Carrying 12 random nucleotides, a template-switch adaptor labeled each individual cDNA molecule. TCRdb redid the calling of the 5' RACE reads with MiXCR, one entry per CDR3 protein. Counted here are approximately 670,000 distinct CDR3 sequences, less than 45% occurring once; the ten biggest clones make up around 30%. Per-sample PBMC isolation yielded at least 6.5 million cells. The clonotype originates from a man older than 75 in good health. Source material: blood.

The CDR3 is CASRPSQGGYGYTF. CDR3 nucleotide sequence: TGTGCCAGCAGACCCAGCCAGGGCGGCTATGGCTACACCTTC. J is TRBJ1-2 and V is TRBV12-3 or TRBV12-4, with a tentative D call TRBD1 (5 bases). V was cut by 6 bases and J by 4 bases, with 15 bases left in between. This CDR3 has 14 amino acids.